This TCR beta chain was retrieved from a study of blood T cells in healthy people across ages. Findings and caveats of the study: Naive T cell percentage and TCR beta diversity correlated strongly. Across the age range, TCR beta diversity per million T cells fell in a roughly linear way.

A J-beta primer mix and a sample-barcoded 5' primer were used in a second PCR of roughly 7 to 12 cycles. Each cDNA was tagged by a template-switch adaptor containing 12 random nucleotides. From each sample, at least 2.5 million paired-end reads containing CDR3 were obtained. Each CDR3 protein gets one entry after TCRdb re-called the 5' RACE reads with MiXCR. The table has about 1.5 million distinct CDR3 sequences, less than 45% seen once. V dropped 4 bases and J dropped 8 bases, with 18 bases sitting between them. CDR3 length: 15 amino acids. Germline-derived CDR1 and CDR2 are LGHNA and YSLEER. Concerning this clonotype: Its specificity is not known.

What was sequenced was blood. The rearrangement uses TRBV4-3 and TRBJ2-1; TRBD2 is a possible D gene (5 bases). The clonotype originates from a woman aged 18-29 years in good health. The CDR3 coding sequence is TGCGCCAGCAGCCTCGCCCAAGGGAGACACTATGAGCAGTTCTTC. Its protein is CASSLAQGRHYEQFF.